Below, 19 T cell receptor beta chains from the same sample are listed, as sequenced in a study of OX40 agonist ivuxolimab in advanced cancers. The repertoire was sequenced with immunoSEQ multiplex PCR; TCRdb's copy has only in-frame clones and lacks some. The data contain approximately 41,000 clones, 80% to 90% of them singletons. The specimen comprised CD4+ or CD8+ T cells sorted from blood, sampled in a trial of the OX40 agonist ivuxolimab. The receptors come from an adult with an advanced solid tumor such as melanoma, head and neck, liver or kidney cancer.

The J gene is TRBJ2-7, the V gene TRBV28, with TRBD1 matching 7 bases. V shed 5 bases, J shed 0 bases, and the junction held 7 bases outside the gene matches. Germline CDR1 MDHEN, CDR2 SYDVKM. CDR3 length: 15 amino acids. In DNA, the CDR3 is TGTGCCAGCAGTCCGGCCGGGACAGTCTCCTACGAGCAGTACTTC. The encoded protein is CASSPAGTVSYEQYF.

This clone showed up just once. CDR3 protein: CASSMTSLGEQFF. The CDR3 coding sequence is TGCGCCAGCAGCATGACTAGCCTTGGTGAGCAGTTCTTC. V and J are TRBV5-1 and TRBJ2-1; 7 bases are a match to TRBD2. Trimming removed 4 bases from V and 9 bases from J; junction bases left unmatched: 7. Germline V lookup: CDR1 SGHRS, CDR2 YFSETQ. The length of the CDR3 is 13 residues.

This chain connects TRBV2 to TRBJ2-7, with D unclear. The CDR3 runs 11 residues. The germline V gene encodes CDR1 SNHLY and CDR2 FYNNEI. Trimming removed 7 bases from V and 3 bases from J, with 7 bases in between. The CDR3, as DNA: TGTGCCAGCATGCCGTACTACGAGCAGTACTTC. It codes for CASMPYYEQYF.

The chain carries TRBV29-1 and TRBJ2-5; possibly TRBD1 for D (5 bases). Germline CDR1 SQVTM, CDR2 ANQGSEA. V was trimmed by 0 bases and J by 5 bases, leaving 10 bases between them. This CDR3 has 13 amino acids. This chain's CDR3 is CSVEDFRAETQYF. The CDR3 coding sequence is TGCAGCGTTGAAGATTTCAGGGCGGAGACCCAGTACTTC. Drawing the rest from reference TRBV29-1 and TRBJ2-5, the complete variable domain is SAVISQKPSRDICQRGTSLTIQCQVDSQVTMMFWYRQQPGQSLTLIATANQGSEATYESGFVIDKFPISRPNLTFSTLTVSNMSPEDSSIYLCSVEDFRAETQYFGPGTRLLVL.

The CDR3 coding sequence is TGTGCCACAACAGGGTCTGGAAACACCATATATTTT. Translation gives CATTGSGNTIYF. The chain carries TRBV7-9 and TRBJ1-3; the D gene is possibly TRBD1 (6 bases). The CDR3 has 12 residues. Germline assignment: CDR1 SEHNR and CDR2 FQNEAQ (reference sequence). Trimming pared 10 bases from V and 1 base from J, leaving 8 bases between.

The rearrangement uses TRBV7-9 and TRBJ2-3; no reliable D call. The CDR3 runs 11 residues. Germline-derived CDR1 and CDR2 are SEHNR and FQNEAQ (reference sequence). Between the trimmed V and J ends, which lost 5 bases and 9 bases, there was a span of 9 bases. The CDR3 sequence: CASSMESTQYF. CDR3 DNA: TGTGCCAGCAGCATGGAATCGACGCAGTATTTT.

The chain joins TRBV7-3 to TRBJ2-7, with 7 bases matching TRBD2. The CDR3 runs to 13 residues. Unmatched junction bases numbered 4, after V lost 6 bases and J lost 2 bases. Germline V gene data show CDR1 as SGHTA and CDR2 as FQGTGA. The CDR3 DNA follows: TGTGCCAGCAGTCGGGGGGAAACCTACGAGCAGTACTTC. Its protein is CASSRGETYEQYF.

The chain is built from TRBV29-1 and TRBJ1-2; a possible D gene is TRBD1 (6 bases). This CDR3 has 12 residues. V was shortened by 7 bases and J by 3 bases, with 12 bases between the two germline ends. CDR1 and CDR2 (germline): SQVTM, ANQGSEA. CDR3 residues: CSGTGNDYGYTF. The CDR3, as DNA: TGCAGCGGAACAGGGAACGACTATGGCTACACCTTC. Complete variable domain (other parts from reference TRBV29-1 and TRBJ1-2): SAVISQKPSRDICQRGTSLTIQCQVDSQVTMMFWYRQQPGQSLTLIATANQGSEATYESGFVIDKFPISRPNLTFSTLTVSNMSPEDSSIYLCSGTGNDYGYTFGSGTRLTVV.

This clone was found once. V and J are TRBV19 and TRBJ2-2; D ambiguous. CDR1 and CDR2 from the germline V gene are LNHDA and SQIVND (reference sequence). Trimming stripped 1 base from V and 13 bases from J, with 16 bases between. CDR3 length: 14 residues. The CDR3 region has the DNA TGTGCCAGTAGTATAGGAGCGAGGACCGCTTCGCTGTTTTTT. This translates into CASSIGARTASLFF. Full variable domain (remainder filled in from reference TRBV19 and TRBJ2-2): DGGITQSPKYLFRKEGQNVTLSCEQNLNHDAMYWYRQDPGQGLRLIYYSQIVNDFQKGDIAEGYSVSREKKESFPLTVTSAQKNPTAFYLCASSIGARTASLFFGEGSRLTVL.

This clone has just one count. This chain joins TRBV5-1 and TRBJ2-1; the D gene is possibly TRBD2 (6 bases). The ends were cut back, 3 bases at V and 0 bases at J, with 16 bases in the middle. The CDR3 loop spans 17 amino acids. CDR1 is SGHRS, CDR2 YFSETQ, per germline. The CDR3 region is CASSSPPGSSSYNEQFF. CDR3 in DNA: TGCGCCAGCAGCTCGCCACCCGGGAGCTCCTCCTACAATGAGCAGTTCTTC.

This rearrangement joins TRBV6-4 to TRBJ1-3; D may be TRBD1 (5 bases). Germline loops: CDR1 MRHNA, CDR2 SNTAGT. The CDR3 is 12 residues long. Trimming stripped 5 bases from V and 8 bases from J, with 10 bases between. CDR3 DNA sequence: TGTGCCAGCAGTCCCAGGGTGGACACCATATATTTT. Translated: CASSPRVDTIYF.

The table lists this clone with a count of one. The chain joins TRBV6-1 to TRBJ2-5; TRBD1 matches at 7 bases. This CDR3 region has 15 residues. The germline V gene encodes CDR1 MNHNS and CDR2 SASEGT. After removal of 5 bases from V and 5 bases from J, the junction contained 11 bases not matched to a gene. The CDR3 DNA follows: TGTGCCAGCAGTTCAACCGGGACAGTCGTGGAGACCCAGTACTTC. It encodes CASSSTGTVVETQYF.

V gene TRBV6-1 combines with J gene TRBJ2-7; D gene unclear. V was shortened by 0 bases and J by 3 bases, with 9 bases between the two germline ends. Looked up from germline, CDR1 is MNHNS and CDR2 is SASEGT. The CDR3 loop spans 14 amino acids. Here the CDR3 DNA reads TGTGCCAGCAGTGAAGCGCACAAAAGCTACGAGCAGTACTTC. Protein sequence: CASSEAHKSYEQYF.

This sequence joins TRBV2 and TRBJ2-5; D unclear. V was shortened by 8 bases and J by 5 bases, with 12 bases between the two germline ends. The CDR3 spans 12 residues. Per germline, CDR1 SNHLY and CDR2 FYNNEI. The CDR3 coding sequence is TGTGCCAGCCGGGCTCCCCCGGAGACCCAGTACTTC. It specifies CASRAPPETQYF.

The chain carries TRBV4-1 and TRBJ1-1; 7 nucleotides line up with TRBD1. The CDR3 is 15 residues long. The trim removed 5 bases at V and 0 bases at J, leaving 6 bases unmatched. Germline CDR1 is MGHRA and CDR2 is YSYEKL. CDR3 sequence (DNA): TGCGCCAGCAGCAGGCCACAGGGGATGAACACTGAAGCTTTCTTT. It specifies CASSRPQGMNTEAFF.

This chain connects TRBV6-4 to TRBJ2-3; D is uncertain. V lost 0 bases and J lost 3, with 16 bases in between. Germline assignment: CDR1 MRHNA and CDR2 SNTAGT. The CDR3 has 17 residues. The CDR3 spells CASSDSIRRLETDTQYF. The CDR3, as DNA: TGTGCCAGCAGTGACTCGATACGCAGGTTGGAAACAGATACGCAGTATTTT.

With regard to this clone: A junction boundary mismatches the germline segment, possibly from a read error. V and J are TRBV7-7 and TRBJ2-1; D not resolved. CDR3 size: 13 residues. Germline loops: CDR1 SSHAT, CDR2 FNYEAQ (reference sequence). The CDR3 DNA reads as TGTGCTAGCAGCTTAGGAGTTGGCGATGAGCAGTTCTTC. Encoded protein: CASSLGVGDEQFF. Full variable domain (outside the CDR3, taken from reference TRBV7-7 and TRBJ2-1): GAGVSQSPRYKVTKRGQDVTLRCDPISSHATLYWYQQALGQGPEFLTYFNYEAQPDKSGLPSDRFSAERPEGSISTLTIQRTEQRDSAMYRCASSLGVGDEQFFGPGTRLTVL.

This chain connects TRBV29-1 to TRBJ2-2; 9 bases align to TRBD1. This CDR3 has 12 amino acids. Trimming removed 8 bases from V and 5 bases from J; junction bases left unmatched: 3. Germline values: CDR1 SQVTM, CDR2 ANQGSEA. The CDR3 nucleotides read TGCAGCACGGGACAGGGAACCGGGGAGCTGTTTTTT. This translates into CSTGQGTGELFF.

V and J are TRBV7-6 and TRBJ2-3, with D unresolved. This CDR3 comprises 12 residues. Germline-derived CDR1 and CDR2 are SGHVS and FNYEAQ. V was clipped by 5 bases and J by 2 bases, with 5 bases between them. Here the CDR3 reads CASSLFTDTQYF. Here the CDR3 DNA reads TGTGCCAGCAGCCTCTTCACAGATACGCAGTATTTT.